Only a few counts were recorded for the clone carrying this T cell receptor beta chain. The CDR3 regions of TCR beta were amplified from RNA transcripts. A set of HTBI primers served as the primers for a first-round RT-PCR of the TCR CDR3. MiXCR was run by TCRdb on the multiplex PCR reads, yielding one entry per CDR3 protein. The table lists hundreds of thousands of distinct CDR3 sequences, approximately 14% of them singletons. This entry belongs to a study of T cells in Graves' hyperthyroidism and ophthalmopathy. The CDR3 sequence is 16 residues long. In germline, CDR1 is MDHEN, CDR2 SYDVKM. J was trimmed by 0 bases and V by 10 bases; bases with no gene match: 12. The PBMCs studied were ones that came from about 9.9 ml fresh peripheral blood.

This chain connects TRBV28 to TRBJ1-5, with 7 bases fitting TRBD1. This clonotype originated in a woman between 35 and 50 years old with Graves' ophthalmopathy. What was sequenced was blood. CDR3 amino acids: CATSGGAPYSNQPQHF. The CDR3 DNA follows: TGTGCCACCTCAGGGGGGGCCCCTTATAGCAATCAGCCCCAGCATTTT.